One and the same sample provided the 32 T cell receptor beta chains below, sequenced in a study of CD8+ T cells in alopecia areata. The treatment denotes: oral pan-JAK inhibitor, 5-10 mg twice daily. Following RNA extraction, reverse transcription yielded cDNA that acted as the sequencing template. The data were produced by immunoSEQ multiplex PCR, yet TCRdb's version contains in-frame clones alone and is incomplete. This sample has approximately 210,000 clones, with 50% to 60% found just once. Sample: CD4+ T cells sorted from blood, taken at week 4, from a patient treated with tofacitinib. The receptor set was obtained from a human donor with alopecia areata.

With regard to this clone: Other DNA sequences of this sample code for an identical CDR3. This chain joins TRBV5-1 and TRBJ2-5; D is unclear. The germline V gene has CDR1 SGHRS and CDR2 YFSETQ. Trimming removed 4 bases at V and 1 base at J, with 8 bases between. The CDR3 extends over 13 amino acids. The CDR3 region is CASSLGSQETQYF. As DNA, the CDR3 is TGCGCCAGCAGCCTGGGGTCCCAAGAGACCCAGTACTTC. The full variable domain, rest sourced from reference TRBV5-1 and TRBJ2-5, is KAGVTQTPRYLIKTRGQQVTLSCSPISGHRSVSWYQQTPGQGLQFLFEYFSETQRNKGNFPGRFSGRQFSNSRSEMNVSTLELGDSALYLCASSLGSQETQYFGPGTRLLVL.

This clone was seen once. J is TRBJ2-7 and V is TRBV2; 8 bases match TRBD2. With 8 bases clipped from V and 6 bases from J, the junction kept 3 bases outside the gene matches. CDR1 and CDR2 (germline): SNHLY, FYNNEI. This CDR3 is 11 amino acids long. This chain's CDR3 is CASGLAGEQYF. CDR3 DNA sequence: TGTGCCAGCGGACTAGCTGGCGAGCAGTACTTC.

This CDR3 is CASSPAGVDEQYF. DNA for the CDR3: TGTGCCAGCAGCCCGGCCGGGGTCGACGAGCAGTACTTC. The chain has TRBV7-8 and TRBJ2-7; tentatively, D is TRBD2 (5 bases). The CDR3 is made up of 13 amino acids. Germline CDR1 is SGHVS and CDR2 is FQNEAQ. Trimming removed 5 bases at V and 5 bases at J, with 13 bases between.

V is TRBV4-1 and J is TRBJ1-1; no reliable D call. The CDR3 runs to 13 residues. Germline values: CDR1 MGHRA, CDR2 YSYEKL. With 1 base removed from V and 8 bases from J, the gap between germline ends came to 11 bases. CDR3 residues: CASSQVADLEAFF. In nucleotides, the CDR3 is TGCGCCAGCAGCCAAGTTGCCGACCTCGAAGCTTTCTTT.

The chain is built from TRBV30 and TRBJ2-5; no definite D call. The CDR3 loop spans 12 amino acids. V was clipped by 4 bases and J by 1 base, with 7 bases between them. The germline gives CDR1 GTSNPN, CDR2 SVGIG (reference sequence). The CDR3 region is CAWMMVQETQYF. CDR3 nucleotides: TGTGCCTGGATGATGGTCCAAGAGACCCAGTACTTC.

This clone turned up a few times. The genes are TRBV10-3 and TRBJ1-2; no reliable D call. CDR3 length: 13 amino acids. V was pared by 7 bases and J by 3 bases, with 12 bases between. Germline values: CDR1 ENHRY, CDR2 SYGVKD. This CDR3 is CAITTALDYGYTF. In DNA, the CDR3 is TGTGCCATCACCACAGCCCTCGACTATGGCTACACCTTC.

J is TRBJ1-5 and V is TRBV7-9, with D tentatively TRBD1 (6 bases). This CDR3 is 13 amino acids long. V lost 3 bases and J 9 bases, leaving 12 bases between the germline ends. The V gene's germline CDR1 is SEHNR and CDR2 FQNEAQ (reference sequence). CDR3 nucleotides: TGTGCCAGCAGCTTGACAGGAGGGGGGCCCCAGCATTTT. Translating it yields CASSLTGGGPQHF.

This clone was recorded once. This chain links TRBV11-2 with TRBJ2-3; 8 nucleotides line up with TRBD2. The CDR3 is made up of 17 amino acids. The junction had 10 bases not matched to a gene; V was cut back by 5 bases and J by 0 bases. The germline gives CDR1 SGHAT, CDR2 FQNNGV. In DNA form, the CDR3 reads TGTGCCAGCAGCCCCGGGGCGGGGGGATCTAGCACAGATACGCAGTATTTT. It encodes CASSPGAGGSSTDTQYF.

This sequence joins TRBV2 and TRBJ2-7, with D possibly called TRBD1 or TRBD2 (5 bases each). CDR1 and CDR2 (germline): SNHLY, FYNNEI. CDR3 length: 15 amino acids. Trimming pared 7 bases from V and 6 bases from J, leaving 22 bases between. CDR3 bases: TGTGCCAGCACGGTGGGGGTTACTCTTCAGTCCGAGCAGTACTTC. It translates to CASTVGVTLQSEQYF.

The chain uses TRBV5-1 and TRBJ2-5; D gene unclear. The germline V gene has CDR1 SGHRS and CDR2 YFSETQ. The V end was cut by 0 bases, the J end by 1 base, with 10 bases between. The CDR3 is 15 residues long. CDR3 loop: CASSLGGQAQETQYF. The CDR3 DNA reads TGCGCCAGCAGCTTGGGGGGTCAAGCCCAAGAGACCCAGTACTTC.

DNA for the CDR3: TGTGCCAGCAGTCCCCTCCCCGCGCCCCAGCATTTT. Protein product: CASSPLPAPQHF. V is TRBV6-5 and J is TRBJ1-5; the D is unclear. Trimming pared 5 bases from V and 9 bases from J, leaving 11 bases between. Germline loops: CDR1 MNHEY, CDR2 SVGAGI. The CDR3 spans 12 residues.

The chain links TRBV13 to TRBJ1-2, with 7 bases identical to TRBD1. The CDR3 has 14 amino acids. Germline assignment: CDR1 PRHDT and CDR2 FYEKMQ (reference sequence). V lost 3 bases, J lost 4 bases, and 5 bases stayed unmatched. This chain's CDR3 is CASSLGDRLYGYTF. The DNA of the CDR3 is TGTGCCAGCAGCTTGGGGGACAGACTCTATGGCTACACCTTC.

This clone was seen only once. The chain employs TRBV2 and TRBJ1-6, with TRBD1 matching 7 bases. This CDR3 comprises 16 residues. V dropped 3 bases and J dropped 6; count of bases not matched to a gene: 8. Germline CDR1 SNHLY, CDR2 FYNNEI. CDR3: CASSDRQGDANSPLHF. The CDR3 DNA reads TGTGCCAGCAGTGACAGACAGGGAGACGCTAATTCACCCCTCCACTTT.

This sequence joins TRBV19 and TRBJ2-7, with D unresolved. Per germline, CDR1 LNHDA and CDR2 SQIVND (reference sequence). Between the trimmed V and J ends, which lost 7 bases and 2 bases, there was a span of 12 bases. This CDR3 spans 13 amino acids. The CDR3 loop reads CASKDTRAYEQYF. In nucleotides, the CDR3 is TGTGCCAGTAAAGATACTCGGGCCTACGAGCAGTACTTC.

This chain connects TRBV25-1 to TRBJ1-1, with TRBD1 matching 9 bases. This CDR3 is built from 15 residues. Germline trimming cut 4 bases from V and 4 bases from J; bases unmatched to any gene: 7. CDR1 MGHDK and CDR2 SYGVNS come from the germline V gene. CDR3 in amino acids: CASSANRGQGTEAFF. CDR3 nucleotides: TGTGCCAGCAGTGCCAACAGGGGGCAAGGCACTGAAGCTTTCTTT.

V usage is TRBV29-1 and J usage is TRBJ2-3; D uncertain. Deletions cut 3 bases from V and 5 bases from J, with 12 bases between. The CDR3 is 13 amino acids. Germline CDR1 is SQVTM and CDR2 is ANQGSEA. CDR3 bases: TGCAGCGTTGACGTCATAGGTGGAGATACGCAGTATTTT. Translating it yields CSVDVIGGDTQYF.

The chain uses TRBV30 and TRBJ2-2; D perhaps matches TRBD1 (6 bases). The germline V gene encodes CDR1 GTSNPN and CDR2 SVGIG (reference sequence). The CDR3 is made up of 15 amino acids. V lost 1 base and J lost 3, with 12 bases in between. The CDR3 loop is CAWSATGRDTGELFF. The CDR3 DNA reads TGTGCCTGGAGTGCCACAGGGCGGGACACCGGGGAGCTGTTTTTT.

CDR3 nucleotide sequence: TGCGCCAGCAGCTCCCTACAGGGGGCGCGGACTGAAGCTTTCTTT. Residues: CASSSLQGARTEAFF. The J gene is TRBJ1-1, the V gene TRBV5-1, with 9 bases fitting TRBD1. The CDR3 contains 15 residues. V lost 3 bases and J lost 5; bases outside the gene matches: 8. Per the germline V gene, CDR1 is SGHRS and CDR2 is YFSETQ.

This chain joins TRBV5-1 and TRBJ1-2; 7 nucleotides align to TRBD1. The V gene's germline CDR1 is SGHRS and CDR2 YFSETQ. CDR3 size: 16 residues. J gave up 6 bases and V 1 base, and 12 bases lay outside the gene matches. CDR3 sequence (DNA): TGCGCCAGCAGCTTGTACGGGGACAGCCTGGGTGATGGCTACACCTTC. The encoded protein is CASSLYGDSLGDGYTF.

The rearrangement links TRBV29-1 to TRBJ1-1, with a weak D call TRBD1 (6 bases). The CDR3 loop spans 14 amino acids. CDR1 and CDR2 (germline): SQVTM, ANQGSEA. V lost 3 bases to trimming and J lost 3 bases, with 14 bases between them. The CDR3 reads CSVEYWGLDTEAFF. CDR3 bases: TGCAGCGTTGAGTATTGGGGGCTGGACACTGAAGCTTTCTTT.

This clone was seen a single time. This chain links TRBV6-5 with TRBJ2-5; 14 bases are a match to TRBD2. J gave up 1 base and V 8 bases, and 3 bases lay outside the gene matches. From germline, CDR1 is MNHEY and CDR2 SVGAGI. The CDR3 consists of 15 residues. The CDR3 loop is CASRTSGGFQETQYF. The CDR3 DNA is TGTGCCAGCCGGACTAGCGGGGGGTTCCAAGAGACCCAGTACTTC.

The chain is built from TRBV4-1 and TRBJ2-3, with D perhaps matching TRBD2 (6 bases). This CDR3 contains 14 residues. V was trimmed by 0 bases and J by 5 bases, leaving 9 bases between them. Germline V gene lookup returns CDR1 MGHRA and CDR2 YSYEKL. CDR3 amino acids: CASSQDWRGDTQYF. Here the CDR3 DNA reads TGCGCCAGCAGCCAAGATTGGCGGGGAGATACGCAGTATTTT.

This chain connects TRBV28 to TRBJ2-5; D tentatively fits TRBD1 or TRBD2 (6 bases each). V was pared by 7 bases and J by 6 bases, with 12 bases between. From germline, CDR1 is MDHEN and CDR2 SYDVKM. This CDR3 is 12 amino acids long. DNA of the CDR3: TGTGCCAGCATTGGGGGGCAAAAGACCCAGTACTTC. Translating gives CASIGGQKTQYF. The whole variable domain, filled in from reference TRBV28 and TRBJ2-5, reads DVKVTQSSRYLVKRTGEKVFLECVQDMDHENMFWYRQDPGLGLRLIYFSYDVKMKEKGDIPEGYSVSREKKERFSLILESASTNQTSMYLCASIGGQKTQYFGPGTRLLVL.

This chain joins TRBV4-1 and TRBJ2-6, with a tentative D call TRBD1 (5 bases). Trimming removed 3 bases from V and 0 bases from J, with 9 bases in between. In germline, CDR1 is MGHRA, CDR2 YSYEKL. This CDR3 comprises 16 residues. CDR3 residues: CASSQGRSSGANVLTF. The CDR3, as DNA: TGCGCCAGCAGCCAGGGGCGTAGCTCTGGGGCCAACGTCCTGACTTTC.

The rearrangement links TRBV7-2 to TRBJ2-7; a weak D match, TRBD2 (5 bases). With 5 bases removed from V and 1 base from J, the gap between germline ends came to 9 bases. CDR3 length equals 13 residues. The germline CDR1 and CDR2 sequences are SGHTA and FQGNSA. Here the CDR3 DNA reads TGTGCCAGCAGCCTTTCGGGGTCCTACGAGCAGTACTTC. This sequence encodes CASSLSGSYEQYF. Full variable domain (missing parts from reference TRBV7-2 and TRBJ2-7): GAGVSQSPSNKVTEKGKDVELRCDPISGHTALYWYRQSLGQGLEFLIYFQGNSAPDKSGLPSDRFSAERTGGSVSTLTIQRTQQEDSAVYLCASSLSGSYEQYFGPGTRLTVT.

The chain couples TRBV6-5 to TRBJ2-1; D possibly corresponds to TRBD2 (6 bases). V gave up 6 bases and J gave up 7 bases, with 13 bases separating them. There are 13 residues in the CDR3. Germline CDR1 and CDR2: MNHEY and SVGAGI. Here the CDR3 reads CASRSTGRNEQFF. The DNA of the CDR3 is TGTGCCAGCAGGTCGACGGGGAGGAATGAGCAGTTCTTC.

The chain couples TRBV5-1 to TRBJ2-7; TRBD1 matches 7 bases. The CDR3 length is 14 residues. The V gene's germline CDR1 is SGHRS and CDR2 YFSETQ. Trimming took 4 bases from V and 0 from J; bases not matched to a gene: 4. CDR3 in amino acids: CASSVTGSSYEQYF. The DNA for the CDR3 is TGCGCCAGCAGCGTGACAGGGAGCTCCTACGAGCAGTACTTC.

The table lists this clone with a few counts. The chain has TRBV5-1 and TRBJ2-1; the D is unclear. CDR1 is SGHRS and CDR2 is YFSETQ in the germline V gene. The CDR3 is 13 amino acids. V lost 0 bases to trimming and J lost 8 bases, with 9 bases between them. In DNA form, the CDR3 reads TGCGCCAGCAGCTTGGTAACGGGTTATGAGCAGTTCTTC. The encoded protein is CASSLVTGYEQFF.

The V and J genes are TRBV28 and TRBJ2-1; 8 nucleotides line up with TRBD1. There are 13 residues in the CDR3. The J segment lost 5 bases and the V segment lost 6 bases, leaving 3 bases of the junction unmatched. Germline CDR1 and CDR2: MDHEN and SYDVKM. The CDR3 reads CASRWTGNNEQFF. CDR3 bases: TGTGCCAGCAGGTGGACAGGGAACAATGAGCAGTTCTTC.

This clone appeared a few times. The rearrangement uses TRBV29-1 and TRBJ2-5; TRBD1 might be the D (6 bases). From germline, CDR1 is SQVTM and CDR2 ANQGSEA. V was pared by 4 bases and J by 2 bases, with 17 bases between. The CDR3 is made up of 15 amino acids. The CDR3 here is CSVVTPGAEQETQYF. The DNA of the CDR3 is TGCAGCGTTGTTACTCCAGGGGCCGAACAAGAGACCCAGTACTTC.

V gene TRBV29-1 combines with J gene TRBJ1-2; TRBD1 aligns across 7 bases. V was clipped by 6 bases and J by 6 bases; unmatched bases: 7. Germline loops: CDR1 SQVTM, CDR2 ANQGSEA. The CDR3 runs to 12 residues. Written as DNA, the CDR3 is TGCAGCGTGGAGACAGGGACGGATGGCTACACCTTC. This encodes CSVETGTDGYTF.

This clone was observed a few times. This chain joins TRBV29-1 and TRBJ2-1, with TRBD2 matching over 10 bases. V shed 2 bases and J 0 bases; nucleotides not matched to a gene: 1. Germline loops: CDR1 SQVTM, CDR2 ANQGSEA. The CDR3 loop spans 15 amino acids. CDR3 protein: CSVERTSGSYNEQFF. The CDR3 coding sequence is TGCAGCGTTGAAAGGACTAGCGGCTCCTACAATGAGCAGTTCTTC.